Listed here are 12 T cell receptor beta chains from one sample, sequenced in a study of T cell changes during pregnancy in multiple sclerosis. Only in-frame clones appear in the TCRdb table, and some are missing; sequencing was by immunoSEQ multiplex PCR. Here the sample spans roughly 120,000 clones, approximately 95% being singletons. The source was peripheral blood, collected before pregnancy. These receptor sequences come from a female donor with multiple sclerosis, enrolled in a pregnancy study.

The rearrangement links TRBV5-6 to TRBJ1-1, with 7 bases aligning to TRBD1. The ends lost 2 bases at V and 11 bases at J; junction bases unmatched: 15. This CDR3 is 15 amino acids long. Germline V lookup: CDR1 SGHDT, CDR2 YYEEEE. DNA of the CDR3: TGTGCCAGCAGCTTCTTGGGGACAGCCCCCTCGGAGGCTTTCTTT. This encodes CASSFLGTAPSEAFF.

The V call is TRBV19, the J call TRBJ1-3, with D maybe TRBD1 (6 bases). This CDR3 contains 14 residues. The germline gives CDR1 LNHDA, CDR2 SQIVND (reference sequence). Trimming removed 4 bases from V and 2 bases from J, with 9 bases in between. CDR3 sequence reads: CASSTGEAGNTIYF. The DNA for the CDR3 is TGTGCCAGTAGTACAGGGGAAGCTGGAAACACCATATATTTT.

The V call is TRBV2, the J call TRBJ1-1; 8 positions match TRBD1. The trim removed 6 bases at V and 11 bases at J, leaving 8 bases unmatched. This CDR3 region has 12 residues. Germline lookup yields CDR1 SNHLY and CDR2 FYNNEI. DNA for the CDR3: TGTGCCAGCAGCGCGACAGGGGAGCATGCTTTCTTT. It specifies CASSATGEHAFF. Filled out from reference TRBV2 and TRBJ1-1, the complete variable domain reads EPEVTQTPSHQVTQMGQEVILRCVPISNHLYFYWYRQILGQKVEFLVSFYNNEISEKSEIFDDQFSVERPDGSNFTLKIRSTKLEDSAMYFCASSATGEHAFFGQGTRLTVV.

This clone was recorded only once. The gene calls are TRBV7-6 and TRBJ1-1; perhaps TRBD1 as D (6 bases). Germline V gene sequence: CDR1 SGHVS, CDR2 FNYEAQ. Trimming cost V 3 bases and J 4 bases, with 15 bases left between them. The CDR3 length is 15 residues. The CDR3 sequence: CASSFIPGVTTEAFF. The DNA of the CDR3 is TGTGCCAGCAGCTTCATTCCAGGGGTGACCACTGAAGCTTTCTTT.

The chain recombines TRBV2 with TRBJ2-1; a weak D match, TRBD2 (5 bases). CDR1 is SNHLY and CDR2 is FYNNEI in the germline V gene. Trimming left V 5 bases short and J 12 bases short, with 14 bases between. CDR3 length equals 12 residues. CDR3 nucleotides: TGTGCCAGCAGTTCCGTAGCGAGTGGGCAGTTCTTC. Protein: CASSSVASGQFF.

The rearrangement uses TRBV29-1 and TRBJ1-1, with D possibly matching TRBD1 (5 bases). Germline loops: CDR1 SQVTM, CDR2 ANQGSEA. CDR3 length: 12 amino acids. Trimming stripped 6 bases from V and 3 bases from J, with 11 bases between. The CDR3: CSVAGRYTEAFF. The DNA of the CDR3 is TGCAGCGTGGCGGGACGGTACACTGAAGCTTTCTTT.

J is TRBJ1-1 and V is TRBV2; D unclear. V was pared by 6 bases and J by 0 bases, with 14 bases between. Germline CDR1 SNHLY, CDR2 FYNNEI. The CDR3 runs to 15 residues. For the CDR3, the DNA is TGTGCCAGCAGGCCACAGCTTACCATGAACACTGAAGCTTTCTTT. This codes for CASRPQLTMNTEAFF.

V and J are TRBV5-8 and TRBJ1-2; D perhaps matches TRBD1 (6 bases). CDR1 is SGHTS and CDR2 is YDEGEE in the germline V gene. V lost 2 bases, J lost 5 bases, and 7 bases lay in between. The CDR3 runs to 12 residues. DNA of the CDR3: TGTGCCAGCAGCTTACAGGGTTATGGCTACACCTTC. Its protein is CASSLQGYGYTF.

The chain is built from TRBV9 and TRBJ1-2; the D gene is possibly TRBD1 (5 bases). CDR1 and CDR2 from the germline V gene are SGDLS and YYNGEE. The CDR3 has 13 amino acids. Trimming shortened V by 0 bases and J by 6 bases, and 9 bases separated the two germline ends. Written as DNA, the CDR3 is TGTGCCAGCAGCGTAGGCGCAGGGAATGGCTACACCTTC. This translates into CASSVGAGNGYTF.

This chain links TRBV19 with TRBJ1-3; D is uncertain. This CDR3 contains 16 residues. V was shortened by 3 bases and J by 0 bases, with 12 bases between the two germline ends. CDR1 is LNHDA, CDR2 SQIVND, per germline (reference sequence). The CDR3 sequence: CASSIKGAPSGNTIYF. The CDR3 region has the DNA TGTGCCAGTAGTATCAAGGGAGCCCCCTCTGGAAACACCATATATTTT. Full variable domain (rest looked up from reference TRBV19 and TRBJ1-3): DGGITQSPKYLFRKEGQNVTLSCEQNLNHDAMYWYRQDPGQGLRLIYYSQIVNDFQKGDIAEGYSVSREKKESFPLTVTSAQKNPTAFYLCASSIKGAPSGNTIYFGEGSWLTVV.

The chain has TRBV27 and TRBJ1-1, with 8 nucleotides matching TRBD1. The CDR3 is 14 residues long. Germline V gene sequence: CDR1 MNHEY, CDR2 SMNVEV (reference sequence). V trimming: 5 bases; J trimming: 4 bases; junction bases outside the gene matches: 6. The CDR3 here is CASSDHRGITEAFF. The CDR3 DNA reads TGTGCCAGCAGTGACCACAGGGGGATCACTGAAGCTTTCTTT.

The chain joins TRBV7-6 to TRBJ2-6; weak D call: TRBD2 (6 bases). The CDR3 length is 17 residues. V was trimmed by 5 bases and J by 2 bases, leaving 16 bases between them. The V gene's germline CDR1 is SGHVS and CDR2 FNYEAQ. The CDR3 region is CASSPLPGRTGANVLTF. CDR3 coding DNA: TGTGCCAGCAGCCCCCTGCCGGGGAGGACTGGGGCCAACGTCCTGACTTTC. Based on the CDR3 plus reference TRBV7-6 and TRBJ2-6, the full variable domain is GAGVSQSPRYKVTKRGQDVALRCDPISGHVSLYWYRQALGQGPEFLTYFNYEAQQDKSGLPNDRFSAERPEGSISTLTIQRTEQRDSAMYRCASSPLPGRTGANVLTFGAGSRLTVL.